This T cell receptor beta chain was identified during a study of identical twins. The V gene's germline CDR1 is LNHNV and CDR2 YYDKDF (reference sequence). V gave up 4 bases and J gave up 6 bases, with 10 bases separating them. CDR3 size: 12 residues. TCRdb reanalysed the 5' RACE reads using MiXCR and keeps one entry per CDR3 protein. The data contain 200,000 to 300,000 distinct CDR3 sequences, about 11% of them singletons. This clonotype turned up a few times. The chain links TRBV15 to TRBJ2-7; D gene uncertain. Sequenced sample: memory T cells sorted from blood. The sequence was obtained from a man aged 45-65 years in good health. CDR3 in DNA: TGTGCCACCAGCATGGGCCCCGGCGAGCAGTACTTC. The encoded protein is CATSMGPGEQYF. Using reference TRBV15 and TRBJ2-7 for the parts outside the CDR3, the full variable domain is DAMVIQNPRYQVTQFGKPVTLSCSQTLNHNVMYWYQQKSSQAPKLLFHYYDKDFNNEADTPDNFQSRRPNTSFCFLDIRSPGLGDTAMYLCATSMGPGEQYFGPGTRLTVT.